These 3 T cell receptor beta chains were all obtained from the same sample, sequenced in a study of blood T cell repertoires in COVID-19. Sequenced by immunoSEQ multiplex PCR; TCRdb stores in-frame clones only, minus some. The sample has fewer than 200,000 clones, more than 75% seen once. Sequenced sample: peripheral blood. These receptors were obtained from a woman of 80 years or more with COVID-19, enrolled during active disease.

The V gene is TRBV15, the J gene TRBJ2-1; tentatively, D is TRBD1 (6 bases). V shed 0 bases and J shed 5 bases, with 17 bases lying between them. CDR1 is LNHNV and CDR2 is YYDKDF in the germline V gene (reference sequence). There are 17 residues in the CDR3. CDR3 DNA sequence: TGTGCCACCAGCAGAGATCCAGGGGATTTAGGAAACAATGAGCAGTTCTTC. The encoded protein is CATSRDPGDLGNNEQFF.

The chain uses TRBV5-1 and TRBJ1-1; the match to TRBD1 covers 7 bases. V dropped 3 bases and J dropped 11; count of bases not matched to a gene: 10. CDR1 SGHRS and CDR2 YFSETQ come from the germline V gene. This CDR3 comprises 13 residues. CDR3 sequence (DNA): TGCGCCAGCAGCTATTCCGACAGGGCGATGGCTTTCTTT. Translated: CASSYSDRAMAFF.

Only a few counts were recorded for this clone. This chain uses TRBV6-2 or TRBV6-3 with TRBJ2-1; 11 nucleotides match TRBD2. The CDR3 consists of 17 residues. V lost 5 bases and J lost 2; bases outside the gene matches: 8. The germline V gene has CDR1 MNHEY and CDR2 SVGEGT. Here the CDR3 reads CASSPLTSGTTYNEQFF. CDR3 DNA sequence: TGTGCCAGCAGTCCCCTGACTAGCGGGACTACCTACAATGAGCAGTTCTTC.